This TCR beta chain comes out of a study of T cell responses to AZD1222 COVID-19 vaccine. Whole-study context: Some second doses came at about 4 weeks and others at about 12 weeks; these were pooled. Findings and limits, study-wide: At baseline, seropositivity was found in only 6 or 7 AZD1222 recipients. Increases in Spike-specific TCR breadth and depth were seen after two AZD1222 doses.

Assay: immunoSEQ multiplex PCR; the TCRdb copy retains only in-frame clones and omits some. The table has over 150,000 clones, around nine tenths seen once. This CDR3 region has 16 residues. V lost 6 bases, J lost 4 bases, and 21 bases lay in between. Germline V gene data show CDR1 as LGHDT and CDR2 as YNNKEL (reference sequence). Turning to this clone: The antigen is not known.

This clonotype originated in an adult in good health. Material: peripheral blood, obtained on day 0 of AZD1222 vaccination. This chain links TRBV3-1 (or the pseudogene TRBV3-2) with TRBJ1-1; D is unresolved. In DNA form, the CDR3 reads TGTGCCAGCAGGCGTTACCAGGTTGGGGTAGTCACTGAAGCTTTCTTT. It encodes CASRRYQVGVVTEAFF.